These T cell receptor beta chains were read from a single sample in a study. TCRdb analysed the 5' RACE reads with MiXCR anew, one entry per CDR3 protein. The table has about 6,600 distinct CDR3 sequences, roughly three fifths seen once. The sample consisted of tumor-infiltrating memory CD4+ T cells sorted from the breast tumor. All receptors come from a female donor with breast cancer. The CDR3 runs from the conserved cysteine through the conserved F or W. A D gene is named only where the DNA matches it firmly. Rows may omit the clone size; those that give it use once, few, many or a size class.

V gene	clone size	J gene	D gene	CDR3 protein	CDR3 DNA
TRBV20-1	.	TRBJ1-5	.	CSARLSQGFRDQPQHF	TGCAGTGCTAGACTATCCCAGGGATTTAGGGATCAGCCCCAGCATTTT
TRBV29-1	.	TRBJ2-3	.	CSAESNLGRTTQYF	TGCAGCGCTGAATCCAATTTGGGCAGAACGACGCAGTATTTT
TRBV20-1	.	TRBJ2-3	.	CSAQSGATTDTQYF	TGCAGTGCACAATCGGGGGCTACCACAGATACGCAGTATTTT
TRBV5-1	.	TRBJ1-1	TRBD1	CASSSRDRGGYTEAFF	TGCGCCAGCAGCTCGAGGGACAGGGGCGGGTACACTGAAGCTTTCTTT
TRBV20-1	.	TRBJ2-3	TRBD1	CSANTDRGGDTQYF	TGCAGTGCTAACACTGACAGGGGGGGAGATACGCAGTATTTT
TRBV20-1	.	TRBJ1-1	.	CSARENLGAFF	TGCAGTGCTCGAGAGAATTTGGGAGCTTTCTTT
TRBV30	.	TRBJ2-3	.	CAWSVDTQYF	TGTGCCTGGAGCGTAGATACGCAGTATTTT
TRBV20-1	few	TRBJ1-2	.	CSARDPPRPGYTF	TGCAGTGCTAGAGACCCCCCAAGGCCTGGCTACACCTTC
TRBV7-8	once	TRBJ1-2	.	CASSSEAGLGCTF	TGTGCCAGCAGCTCGGAAGCCGGGCTCGGGTGCACCTTC
TRBV6-1	few	TRBJ1-3	.	CASSAPGLNSGNTIYF	TGTGCCAGCAGTGCTCCGGGCCTTAACTCTGGAAACACCATATATTTT
TRBV9	few	TRBJ2-5	.	CASSVDFGQQETQYF	TGTGCCAGCAGCGTAGATTTTGGTCAGCAAGAGACCCAGTACTTC
TRBV20-1	.	TRBJ1-1	.	CSVGGRGNTEAFF	TGCAGTGTCGGGGGCAGGGGGAACACTGAAGCTTTCTTT
TRBV30	.	TRBJ1-5	.	CAWSTDSNQPQHF	TGTGCCTGGAGCACAGATAGCAATCAGCCCCAGCATTTT
TRBV3-1	.	TRBJ2-7	.	CASSPGTGALTYEQYF	TGTGCCAGCAGCCCTGGCACGGGGGCCTTGACCTACGAGCAGTACTTC
TRBV10-2	few	TRBJ1-5	.	CASSEGMGQPQHF	TGCGCCAGCAGTGAGGGGATGGGTCAGCCCCAGCATTTT
TRBV28	few	TRBJ1-1	.	CASKFERRAQAFF	TGTGCCAGCAAATTTGAGAGAAGAGCCCAAGCTTTCTTT
TRBV6-5	.	TRBJ1-2	.	CASSYSRGRIYGYTF	TGTGCCAGCAGTTACTCCCGGGGGAGAATCTATGGCTACACCTTC
TRBV18	.	TRBJ1-6	.	CASSPAGNSSPLHF	TGTGCCAGCTCACCGGCAGGGAATAGTTCACCCCTCCACTTT
TRBV7-9	.	TRBJ2-1	TRBD1	CASSWTGGYNEQFF	TGTGCCAGCAGCTGGACAGGGGGCTACAATGAGCAGTTCTTC
TRBV20-1	few	TRBJ2-7	TRBD2	CSAQTTSGSYEQYF	TGCAGTGCCCAGACGACTAGCGGGAGCTACGAGCAGTACTTC
TRBV29-1	.	TRBJ1-2	TRBD1	CSVVTIGTGYGYTF	TGCAGCGTTGTGACGATCGGGACAGGTTATGGCTACACCTTC
TRBV5-1	.	TRBJ2-1	.	CASSLDASNNEQFF	TGCGCCAGCAGCTTGGATGCCAGCAACAATGAGCAGTTCTTC
TRBV9	once	TRBJ2-3	.	CASSVGATGEPTDTQYF	TGTGCCAGCAGCGTAGGGGCCACTGGAGAACCCACAGATACGCAGTATTTT
TRBV5-1	once	TRBJ1-1	TRBD1	CASRGQGNTEAFF	TGCGCCAGCAGGGGACAGGGGAACACTGAAGCTTTCTTT
TRBV20-1	.	TRBJ2-5	.	CSANRDTETQYF	TGCAGTGCTAACCGGGACACTGAGACCCAGTACTTC
TRBV29-1	.	TRBJ2-5	TRBD2	CSAPRESQETQYF	TGCAGCGCCCCGCGGGAGTCTCAAGAGACCCAGTACTTC
TRBV5-1	.	TRBJ2-1	TRBD1	CASSDTGDEQFF	TGCGCCAGCAGCGACACAGGGGATGAGCAGTTCTTC
TRBV7-6	few	TRBJ2-5	TRBD2	CAGGSSPGRGGTQYF	TGTGCCGGAGGCAGCTCTCCTGGTCGGGGGGGGACCCAGTACTTC
TRBV5-5	.	TRBJ1-4	.	CASSMDFGSFATNEKLFF	TGTGCCAGCAGCATGGATTTTGGTTCTTTTGCAACTAATGAAAAACTGTTTTTT
TRBV5-1	.	TRBJ2-7	TRBD2	CASSLGTSGNEQYF	TGCGCCAGCAGCTTGGGGACTAGCGGGAATGAGCAGTACTTC
TRBV5-1	medium-sized	TRBJ1-2	.	CASSLDTEGYGYTF	TGCGCCAGCAGCTTGGACACGGAGGGCTATGGCTACACCTTC
TRBV6-2/TRBV6-3	.	TRBJ2-1	.	CASSSTYNEQFF	TGTGCCAGCAGTTCGACCTACAATGAGCAGTTCTTC
TRBV5-1	medium-sized	TRBJ1-2	.	CASSLESGAPGYTF	TGCGCCAGCAGCTTGGAGTCAGGGGCTCCTGGCTACACCTTC
TRBV29-1	.	TRBJ2-1	.	CSAGTSSPYNEQFF	TGCAGCGCCGGGACATCCAGCCCCTACAATGAGCAGTTCTTC
TRBV20-1	.	TRBJ2-5	.	CNGQIQETQYF	TGCAATGGACAGATACAAGAGACCCAGTACTTC
TRBV4-2	.	TRBJ1-5	.	CASSQDLHYQPQHF	TGTGCCAGCAGCCAAGATCTCCACTATCAGCCCCAGCATTTT
TRBV5-1	few	TRBJ2-7	.	CASSLPGLPTEQYF	TGCGCCAGCAGCTTACCTGGTCTACCCACCGAGCAGTACTTC
TRBV20-1	few	TRBJ2-1	.	CSALRDLDNEQFF	TGCAGTGCTCTCCGGGACTTGGACAATGAGCAGTTCTTC
TRBV11-3	.	TRBJ1-2	.	CASSSGPPGGYTF	TGTGCCAGCAGCTCAGGACCCCCCGGTGGCTACACCTTC
TRBV5-1	.	TRBJ2-7	.	CASSLDPDYEQYF	TGCGCCAGCAGCTTGGACCCGGATTACGAGCAGTACTTC
TRBV20-1	.	TRBJ2-7	TRBD1	CSATDRRYEQYF	TGCAGTGCAACGGACAGGCGCTACGAGCAGTACTTC
TRBV7-3	.	TRBJ1-4	TRBD1	CASSRQGGIGEKLFF	TGTGCCAGCAGCCGACAGGGTGGTATCGGTGAAAAACTGTTTTTT
TRBV20-1	.	TRBJ2-6	TRBD1	CSAKRQGYGANVLTF	TGCAGTGCGAAGAGACAGGGGTATGGGGCCAACGTCCTGACTTTC
TRBV10-3	.	TRBJ2-7	.	CAISGITGRMGLQYF	TGTGCCATCAGTGGAATTACAGGGCGGATGGGTTTGCAGTACTTC
TRBV20-1	.	TRBJ2-4	.	CSAKSPGLDIQYF	TGCAGTGCTAAAAGTCCAGGGCTGGACATTCAGTACTTC
TRBV7-3	.	TRBJ2-3	.	CASSHQGGGGWDTQYF	TGTGCCAGCAGCCACCAAGGTGGCGGGGGCTGGGATACGCAGTATTTT
TRBV20-1	.	TRBJ2-4	TRBD1	CSAGTGGLAKNIQYF	TGCAGTGCCGGGACAGGGGGACTGGCCAAAAACATTCAGTACTTT
TRBV11-2	.	TRBJ2-5	.	CASSFARGLYQETQYF	TGTGCCAGCAGCTTTGCGAGGGGGTTATACCAAGAGACCCAGTACTTC
TRBV12-3/TRBV12-4	.	TRBJ2-1	.	CASSLYNEQFF	TGTGCCAGCAGCCTCTACAATGAGCAGTTCTTC
TRBV5-1	once	TRBJ2-5	.	CASSGGLGGQETQYF	TGCGCCAGCTCGGGGGGTTTAGGGGGCCAAGAGACCCAGTACTTC
TRBV20-1	.	TRBJ1-1	.	CSASTGPRGAFF	TGCAGTGCTAGCACGGGTCCCCGAGGAGCTTTCTTT